The clone carrying this TCR beta chain was picked up many times. One end of the junction does not line up with germline, which may come from a read error. The source of the sample is a study of Graves' ophthalmopathy and Graves' hyperthyroidism. Germline CDR1 and CDR2: SEHNR and FQNEAQ (reference sequence). The CDR3 is made up of 14 amino acids. Amplification of the TCR beta CDR3 regions used RNA transcripts (as template). The authors performed first-round RT-PCR with HTBI primers and then a second-round multiplex PCR. TCRdb called the multiplex PCR reads again in MiXCR, with one record for every CDR3 protein. The profile shows hundreds of thousands of distinct CDR3 sequences, 20% to 25% of them singletons. Being free of ophthalmopathy for 18 months of follow-up defined stable hyperthyroidism. Newly diagnosed, the hyperthyroidism patients had under 2 months' duration and were aged 18 to 65.

The source is a woman younger than 30 with stable Graves' hyperthyroidism. Sequences were obtained from peripheral blood. The genes are TRBV7-9 and TRBJ2-7, with TRBD2 matching over 7 bases. The CDR3 protein is CASSFGGGSSEQYF. Here the CDR3 DNA reads TGTGCCAGCAGCTTTGGGGGAGGGTCCTCCGAGCAGTACTTC.